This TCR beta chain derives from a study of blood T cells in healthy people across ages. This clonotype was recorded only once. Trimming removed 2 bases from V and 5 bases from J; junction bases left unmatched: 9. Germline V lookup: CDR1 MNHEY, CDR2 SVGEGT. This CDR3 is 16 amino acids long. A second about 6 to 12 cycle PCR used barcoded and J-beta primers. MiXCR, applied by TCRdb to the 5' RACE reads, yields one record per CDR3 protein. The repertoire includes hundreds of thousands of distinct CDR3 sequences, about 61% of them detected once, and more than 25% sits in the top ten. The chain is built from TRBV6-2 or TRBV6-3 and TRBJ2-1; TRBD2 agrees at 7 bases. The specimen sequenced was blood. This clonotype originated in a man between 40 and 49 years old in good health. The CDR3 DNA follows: TGTGCCAGCAGTTACATTTTCGCGGGAGAAGACAATGAGCAGTTCTTC. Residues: CASSYIFAGEDNEQFF.